The TCR beta chain described here comes from a study of tumor and adjacent non-tumor tissue in lung cancer (dated 2018 in TCRdb). In the study overall: Patients with adenocarcinoma (about twelve), squamous cell carcinoma (2) and small cell lung cancer (1) were included in the cohort. Bulk TCRbeta repertoires were compared between lung tumor tissue and matched distant non-tumor lung tissue obtained from approximately 15 lung cancer patients. A total of about 130 million productive TCRbeta reads were generated by sequencing, corresponding to an average of around 4 million reads per sample. For each patient, one tumor sample and one normal lung sample were taken, giving 25 to 30 paired specimens that underwent TCRbeta CDR3 sequencing. The 15 or so patients were aged roughly 30 to 85 years, included approximately ten men and 5 women, and had TNM stage I to III disease. What the work shows at the level of the full study, not this receptor alone: Neither the sequencing platform nor unique molecular identifiers are named or mentioned anywhere in the methods. Only about 15 patients were in the cohort, and the authors stated that larger samples and more detailed clinical data are needed. Significantly higher TCR diversity (inverse Simpson) was observed in tumor tissue than in normal lung tissue (around 460 vs 160, P = 0.0075, Mann-Whitney U test). Peripheral blood was not sequenced, so blood TCRbeta repertoires were not examined in the lung cancer patients of the study. The top 100 clones accounted for a significantly larger cumulative portion of the repertoire in normal lung than in tumor tissue. Younger patients had significantly higher TCR diversity, and higher tumor TCR diversity was associated with shorter overall and disease-free survival.

CDR1 SGHAT and CDR2 FQNNGV were looked up in the germline V gene. The CDR3 spans 16 residues, from the cysteine through the phenylalanine. The sequence is cut down to CDR3 DNA, 48 bases in frame from base 1. The library relied on multiplex PCR. Instrument on record: Illumina HiSeq 2500. TCRbeta libraries were constructed through three rounds of nested PCR with primers (Table S4) according to protocols modified from ARM-PCR. Before sequencing, PCR products of 200-500 bp were cut from the gel and purified using the QIAquick gel extraction kit. The authors processed their data as follows. Trimmomatic was used to clean the reads, FLASH was used to merge the reads into complete CDR3 sequences, and MiTCR was used to assign the reads to V(D)J germline segments. Clonal diversity was calculated as the inverse Simpson's index using VDJtools. In-frame sequences without a premature stop codon were defined as productive reads. TCRdb reprocessing: public reads trimmed at Q25 with fastp, clones called with MiXCR, in-frame beta chains kept. Each CDR3 protein appears once, grouped with its most common genes and DNA. In this record, the V and J calls reflect TCRdb's handling and not the investigators' own analysis. The sample contains 75,000 to 95,000 distinct CDR3 sequences, around 76% of them found a single time. The ten largest make up about a fifth of the sample.

RNA was isolated from bulk, unsorted tissue, and RNA quality was assessed with a NanoDrop ND-1000 and an Agilent 2100. Distant non-tumor tissue taken more than 3 cm from the tumor edge was used as the normal lung sample. All donors had newly diagnosed lung cancer, had not received prior chemotherapy, and were admitted for thoracic surgery in China between August and November 2014. Anyone who had undergone radiotherapy or chemotherapy before, or who had another cancer at the same time, was left out of the study. Surgical tissue pieces of roughly 1-2.2 cm3 were preserved in RNAlater solution and stored at -80 °C until use. Comment on this clonotype: Its cognate antigen has yet to be identified. A junction boundary mismatches the germline segment, possibly from a read error.

The sequence was obtained from a woman aged 50 to 65 with non-small cell lung cancer. Recombination connected TRBV11-2 to TRBJ2-1, with 8 bases matching TRBD2. Sequencing input: distant non-tumor lung tissue. The DNA sequence is given as TGTACCAGCAGCTCCCCAGCGGGAGAGGGGGTCAATGAGCAGTTCTTC. The translation is CTSSSPAGEGVNEQFF.